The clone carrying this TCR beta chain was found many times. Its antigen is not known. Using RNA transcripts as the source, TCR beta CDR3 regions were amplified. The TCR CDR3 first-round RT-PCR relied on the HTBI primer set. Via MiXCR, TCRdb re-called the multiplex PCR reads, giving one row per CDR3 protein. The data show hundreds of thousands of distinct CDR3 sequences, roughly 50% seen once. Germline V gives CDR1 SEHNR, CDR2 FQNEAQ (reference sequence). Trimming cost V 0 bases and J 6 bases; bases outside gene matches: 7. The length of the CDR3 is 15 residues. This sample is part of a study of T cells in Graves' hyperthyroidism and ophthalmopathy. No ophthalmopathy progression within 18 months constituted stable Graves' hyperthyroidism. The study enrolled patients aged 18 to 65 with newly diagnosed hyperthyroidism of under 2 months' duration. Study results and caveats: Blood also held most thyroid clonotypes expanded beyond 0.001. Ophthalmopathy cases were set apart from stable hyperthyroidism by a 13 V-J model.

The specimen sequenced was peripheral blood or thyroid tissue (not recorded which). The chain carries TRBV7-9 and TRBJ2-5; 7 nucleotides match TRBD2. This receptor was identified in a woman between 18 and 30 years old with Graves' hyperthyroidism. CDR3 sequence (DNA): TGTGCCAGCAGCTTAGCGGGAGGGCCAGTGAAGACCCAGTACTTC. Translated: CASSLAGGPVKTQYF.